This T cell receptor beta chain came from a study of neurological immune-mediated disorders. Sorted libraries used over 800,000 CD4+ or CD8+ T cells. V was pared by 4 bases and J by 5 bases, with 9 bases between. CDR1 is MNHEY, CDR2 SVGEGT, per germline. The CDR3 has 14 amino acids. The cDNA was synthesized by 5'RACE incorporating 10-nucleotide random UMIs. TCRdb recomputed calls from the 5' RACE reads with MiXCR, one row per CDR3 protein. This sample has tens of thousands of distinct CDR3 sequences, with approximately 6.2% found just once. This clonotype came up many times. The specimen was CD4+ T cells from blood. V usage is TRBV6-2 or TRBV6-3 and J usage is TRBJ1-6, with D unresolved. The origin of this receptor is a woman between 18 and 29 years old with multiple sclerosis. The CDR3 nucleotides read TGTGCCAGCAGTTCCGCTGTGGATAATTCACCCCTCCACTTT. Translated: CASSSAVDNSPLHF.